These T cell receptor beta chains were read from a single sample in a study of CD8+ T cells in alopecia areata. TCRdb keeps only in-frame clones here, not all; method: immunoSEQ multiplex PCR. Among 15,000 to 20,000 clones, approximately 56% were seen once, and the ten largest hold under 8.5%. The input for sequencing was skin, taken at week 4, from a patient treated with tofacitinib. The source is a human donor with alopecia areata. CDR3s include the opening cysteine and the closing phenylalanine or tryptophan. Fields, in order: J gene, clone size, V gene, D gene, CDR3 DNA, CDR3 protein. The D gene is left open where the match is weak. For some rows the clone size is stated as once, few or many, or as a class when expanded; others skip it.

J: TRBJ1-2
size: few
V: TRBV7-9
D: -
DNA: TGTGCCAGCAGCTTATGGTTAAACTATGGCTACACCTTC
CDR3: CASSLWLNYGYTF

J: TRBJ2-7
size: -
V: TRBV4-1
D: TRBD1
DNA: TGCGCCAGCAGCCCATTTCGACAGGGGGAAAACTACGAGCAGTACTTC
CDR3: CASSPFRQGENYEQYF

J: TRBJ1-4
size: -
V: TRBV5-6
D: TRBD1
DNA: TGTGCCAGCAGCTTGGTTGGGACAGAGGATGAAAAACTGTTTTTT
CDR3: CASSLVGTEDEKLFF

J: TRBJ1-2
size: -
V: TRBV19
D: TRBD1
DNA: TGTGCCAGCCTTAACAGGGGCAGGGGGGACTATGGCTACACCTTC
CDR3: CASLNRGRGDYGYTF

J: TRBJ1-3
size: -
V: TRBV4-2
D: -
DNA: TGTGCCAGCAGCTTAGGCCGCTCTGGAAACACCATATATTTT
CDR3: CASSLGRSGNTIYF

J: TRBJ2-1
size: -
V: TRBV4-1
D: -
DNA: TGCGCCAGCAGCCAAGACGCCCCCAATGAGCAGTTCTTC
CDR3: CASSQDAPNEQFF

J: TRBJ1-2
size: -
V: TRBV30
D: -
DNA: TGTGCCTGGAGAACCTCTCAGGGGAAGGGCTATGGCTACACCTTC
CDR3: CAWRTSQGKGYGYTF

J: TRBJ1-1
size: -
V: TRBV28
D: -
DNA: TGTGCCAGCAGTTTTGGCCAGAACACTGAAGCTTTCTTT
CDR3: CASSFGQNTEAFF

J: TRBJ2-7
size: -
V: TRBV28
D: -
DNA: TGTGCCAGCAGTTTCCCCCACGAGCAGTACTTC
CDR3: CASSFPHEQYF

J: TRBJ2-7
size: -
V: TRBV19
D: TRBD1
DNA: TGTGCCAGTCACGACAGGGCCTACGAGCAGTACTTC
CDR3: CASHDRAYEQYF

J: TRBJ2-7
size: -
V: TRBV10-3
D: -
DNA: TGTGCCATCAGTGAAGGAGGTCCTCCCTACGAGCAGTACTTC
CDR3: CAISEGGPPYEQYF

J: TRBJ1-2
size: -
V: TRBV7-3
D: TRBD1
DNA: TGTGCCAGCAGCATGCCCAGGGGGCAGGGCTACACCTTC
CDR3: CASSMPRGQGYTF

J: TRBJ2-7
size: -
V: TRBV7-6
D: -
DNA: TGTGCCAGCAGCTTGGTAGACAAGAGGGACTACGAGCAGTACTTC
CDR3: CASSLVDKRDYEQYF

J: TRBJ2-5
size: few
V: TRBV2
D: TRBD2
DNA: TGTGCCAGCAGACGAGCTAGCGGGGGGATCGAGACCCAGTACTTC
CDR3: CASRRASGGIETQYF

J: TRBJ1-2
size: -
V: TRBV6-9
D: -
DNA: TGTGCCAGCCAGCCAGGGTACTCGTATGGCTACACCTTC
CDR3: CASQPGYSYGYTF

J: TRBJ2-4
size: -
V: TRBV28
D: TRBD1
DNA: TGTGCCAGCAGTTTTTATTTAGGGACAGGGCTAGCCAAAAACATTCAGTACTTC
CDR3: CASSFYLGTGLAKNIQYF

J: TRBJ2-3
size: -
V: TRBV4-3
D: TRBD2
DNA: TGCGCCAGCAGCCAAGATCGGACTAGCGGGGGGTTCGATACGCAGTATTTT
CDR3: CASSQDRTSGGFDTQYF

J: TRBJ1-1
size: once
V: TRBV5-1
D: -
DNA: TGCGCCAGCAGCTTGTCGGGCACCACTGAAGCTTTCTTT
CDR3: CASSLSGTTEAFF

J: TRBJ1-6
size: -
V: TRBV7-8
D: TRBD1
DNA: TGTGCCAGCAGCTTAAGGGGACAGGGGGTATCACCCCTCCACTTT
CDR3: CASSLRGQGVSPLHF

J: TRBJ2-3
size: -
V: TRBV4-2
D: -
DNA: TGTGCCAGCAGCCAAGAGGAGGGGGATACGCAGTATTTT
CDR3: CASSQEEGDTQYF

J: TRBJ2-6
size: -
V: TRBV7-3
D: -
DNA: TGTGCCAGCAGCTTAACGGGAGGAAACTCTGGGGCCAACGTCCTGACTTTC
CDR3: CASSLTGGNSGANVLTF

J: TRBJ2-3
size: -
V: TRBV6-5
D: -
DNA: TGTGCCAGCAGTTACTCGACTACCCGAGCAGATACGCAGTATTTT
CDR3: CASSYSTTRADTQYF

J: TRBJ2-2
size: -
V: TRBV5-6
D: -
DNA: TGTGCCAGCAGCTTAAGGTCTGGCTTAGGAACCGGGGAGCTGTTTTTT
CDR3: CASSLRSGLGTGELFF

J: TRBJ1-4
size: -
V: TRBV7-9
D: -
DNA: TGTGCCAGCAGCTTACCCGGTAATGAAAAACTGTTTTTT
CDR3: CASSLPGNEKLFF

J: TRBJ2-7
size: -
V: TRBV6-1
D: TRBD1
DNA: TGTGCCAGCAGTGGGGACAGGGGACTCTACGAGCAGTACTTC
CDR3: CASSGDRGLYEQYF

J: TRBJ1-1
size: few
V: TRBV28
D: TRBD1
DNA: TGTGCCAGCAGTTTGGGACTAGGGGGCGGCACTGAAGCTTTCTTT
CDR3: CASSLGLGGGTEAFF